A selection of T cell receptor beta chains follows, all from one sample in a study of OX40 agonist ivuxolimab in advanced cancers. The assay was immunoSEQ multiplex PCR, and TCRdb's table has in-frame clones only and misses some. The sample has 70,000 to 95,000 clones, 80% to 90% seen once. The sample consisted of CD4+ or CD8+ T cells sorted from blood, taken in a trial of the OX40 agonist ivuxolimab. The source is an adult with an advanced solid tumor such as melanoma, head and neck, liver or kidney cancer. CDR3s include the opening cysteine and the closing phenylalanine or tryptophan. D genes are given only for firm matches. Size tells how often a clone was seen (once, few, many) or the class of an expanded clone, and some rows leave it out.

clone_size j_call d_call v_call cdr3_nt cdr3_aa
. TRBJ2-1 . TRBV15 TGTGCCACCAGCAGAGATAGGAGCTCTGAGCAGTTCTTC CATSRDRSSEQFF
. TRBJ2-7 . TRBV28 TGTGCCAGCAGCTACAGGGTCTCCTACGAGCAGTACTTC CASSYRVSYEQYF
. TRBJ2-7 . TRBV5-1 TGCGCCAGCAGCTTGGGCACGCCGAGCTCCTACGAGCAGTACTTC CASSLGTPSSYEQYF
few TRBJ2-4 TRBD2 TRBV6-1 TGTGCCAGCAGTGAACTGGGAGGGTCCAAAAACATTCAGTACTTC CASSELGGSKNIQYF
. TRBJ1-1 . TRBV7-8 TGTGCCAGCAGCGGAAGGCCGAGCACTGAAGCTTTCTTT CASSGRPSTEAFF
. TRBJ2-1 . TRBV5-1 TGCGCCAGCAGCTTGGTAGGCGGAGGCAGTTACAATGAGCAGTTCTTC CASSLVGGGSYNEQFF
. TRBJ1-4 . TRBV6-6 TGTGCCAGCAGTTACGGGGGCCAAACTAATGAAAAACTGTTTTTT CASSYGGQTNEKLFF
. TRBJ1-1 TRBD1 TRBV27 TGTGCCAGCAGAGACAGGGAGGTCAGGAACACTGAAGCTTTCTTT CASRDREVRNTEAFF
. TRBJ2-7 . TRBV11-2 TGTGCCAGCAGCTTACTAACCTACGAGCAGTACTTC CASSLLTYEQYF
. TRBJ2-1 TRBD2 TRBV7-2 TGTGCCAGCAGCGCGAGGGGACTAGCGGGGACCTACAATGAGCAGTTCTTC CASSARGLAGTYNEQFF
. TRBJ2-3 . TRBV19 TGTGCCAGTAGTATACGGGAGTTCACAGATACGCAGTATTTT CASSIREFTDTQYF
once TRBJ2-5 TRBD1 TRBV25-1 TGTGCCAGCAGTGACACTAGACAGGGGGGGACCCAGTACTTC CASSDTRQGGTQYF
. TRBJ1-2 . TRBV19 TGTGCCAGTAGTATAGAACAGGGTTATGGCTACACCTTC CASSIEQGYGYTF
. TRBJ2-1 TRBD1 TRBV11-2 TGTGCCAGCAGCCTTAGGACAGGGGCCTCTAATGATGAGCAGTTCTTC CASSLRTGASNDEQFF
. TRBJ1-3 . TRBV6-1 TGTGCCAGCAGTGAACCGACTGCTGGAAACACCATATATTTT CASSEPTAGNTIYF
. TRBJ1-2 TRBD1 TRBV29-1 TGCAGCGCAAAGCCGGGACAGGGGATGGGCTACACCTTC CSAKPGQGMGYTF
once TRBJ2-5 . TRBV5-1 TGCGCCAGCAGCTCGCAACGAGGGGCCCAAGAGACCCAGTACTTC CASSSQRGAQETQYF
. TRBJ1-4 . TRBV7-8 TGTGCCAGCAGCCCCGAGGACGGTCGTAATGAAAAACTGTTTTTT CASSPEDGRNEKLFF
. TRBJ2-1 . TRBV7-9 TGTGCCAGCAGCCCCCACAGGGTCCCCCCGAATGAGCAGTTCTTC CASSPHRVPPNEQFF
. TRBJ2-5 . TRBV25-1 TGTGCCAGCAGTAGGAGTCGAGAGACCCAGTACTTC CASSRSRETQYF
. TRBJ2-3 TRBD2 TRBV5-6 TGTGCCAGCAGCCGCCGACTAGCCGCCATCACAGATACGCAGTATTTT CASSRRLAAITDTQYF
. TRBJ1-1 . TRBV2 TGTGCCAGCAGTATCAGGCCGGAGACTGAAGCTTTCTTT CASSIRPETEAFF
. TRBJ1-1 . TRBV29-1 TGCAGCGTTGGGAGGGGCAGGGCTTTCTTT CSVGRGRAFF